The 21 T cell receptor beta chains given below trace back to one sample, sequenced in a study of blood T cell repertoires in COVID-19. TCRdb keeps only in-frame clones here, not all; method: immunoSEQ multiplex PCR. The repertoire includes tens of thousands of clones, 80% to 90% of them detected once, and around 9.9% sits in the top ten. The sequencing input was peripheral blood. Every receptor here comes from a human donor in a cohort sampled during active COVID-19.

This chain joins TRBV9 and TRBJ2-7; D is unresolved. Germline CDR1 reads SGDLS; CDR2 reads YYNGEE. This CDR3 contains 14 residues. The V and J ends lost 0 bases and 2 bases respectively, with 9 bases between them. The chain's CDR3 is CASSVGSTAYEQYF. The CDR3 DNA sequence: TGTGCCAGCAGCGTAGGATCCACGGCCTACGAGCAGTACTTC.

This chain links TRBV10-3 with TRBJ1-1, with D uncertain. The CDR3 sequence is 15 residues long. Per the germline V gene, CDR1 is ENHRY and CDR2 is SYGVKD. Trimming left V 0 bases short and J 5 bases short, with 13 bases between. The CDR3 DNA follows: TGTGCCATCAGTGAGTCTTCGATGCGGGTTACTGAAGCTTTCTTT. It is translated as CAISESSMRVTEAFF.

This chain joins TRBV12-3 or TRBV12-4 and TRBJ2-1; 7 positions match TRBD1. The CDR3 extends over 13 amino acids. The V segment lost 7 bases and the J segment 3 bases; nucleotides outside the gene matches: 3. Written as DNA, the CDR3 is TGTGCCAGCACGGGACAGAGCTACAATGAGCAGTTCTTC. Translating gives CASTGQSYNEQFF.

The genes are TRBV4-1 and TRBJ1-1; D is unresolved. The CDR3 totals 15 residues. The V end was cut by 4 bases, the J end by 4 bases, with 16 bases between. The germline V gene has CDR1 MGHRA and CDR2 YSYEKL. DNA of the CDR3: TGCGCCAGCAGCCGATCCCCTCAGCGGCGCACTGAAGCTTTCTTT. This encodes CASSRSPQRRTEAFF.

The J gene is TRBJ2-5, the V gene TRBV9, with a weak D call TRBD1 (5 bases). The CDR3 length is 13 residues. V was trimmed by 4 bases and J by 3 bases, leaving 10 bases between them. Germline V gives CDR1 SGDLS, CDR2 YYNGEE. The CDR3 DNA reads as TGTGCCAGCAGCACAGACAGAAAAGAGACCCAGTACTTC. Translation: CASSTDRKETQYF.

The rearrangement links TRBV5-4 to TRBJ1-2; D perhaps matches TRBD1 (6 bases). The CDR3 is made up of 15 amino acids. V was trimmed by 3 bases and J by 4 bases, leaving 16 bases between them. Germline V gives CDR1 SGHNT, CDR2 YYREEE (reference sequence). The CDR3: CASSSQGRDSYGYTF. The CDR3 region has the DNA TGTGCCAGCAGCTCTCAGGGGAGAGATTCCTATGGCTACACCTTC.

This chain links TRBV3-1 (or the pseudogene TRBV3-2) with TRBJ2-2; no definite D call. Germline V gene sequence: CDR1 LGHDT, CDR2 YNNKEL (reference sequence). The CDR3 loop spans 14 amino acids. V lost 1 base, J lost 5 bases, and 8 bases lay in between. The CDR3 DNA is TGTGCCAGCAGCCAAGGTTCCCTAACCGGGGAGCTGTTTTTT. It specifies CASSQGSLTGELFF.

This chain connects TRBV18 to TRBJ2-5; weak D call: TRBD1 (5 bases). Trimming left V 0 bases short and J 1 base short, with 6 bases between. The CDR3 is made up of 14 amino acids. Germline CDR1 is KGHSH and CDR2 is LQKENI. CDR3 nucleotides: TGTGCCAGCTCACCACCGGGGCTCCAAGAGACCCAGTACTTC. Residues: CASSPPGLQETQYF.

The chain uses TRBV7-2 and TRBJ1-4; TRBD1 might be the D (5 bases). CDR3 size: 14 residues. CDR1 and CDR2 (germline): SGHTA, FQGNSA. V was pared by 4 bases and J by 8 bases, with 14 bases between. CDR3 DNA: TGTGCCAGCAGCTCCTGGGGGGGAGGAGAAAAACTGTTTTTT. As protein: CASSSWGGGEKLFF.

This clone was seen a handful of times. The chain uses TRBV19 and TRBJ2-7; no firm D call. The germline V and J ends were trimmed by 3 bases and 5 bases, with 11 bases remaining between them. Germline CDR1 is LNHDA and CDR2 is SQIVND (reference sequence). CDR3 length: 13 amino acids. The CDR3 spells CASSILGTHEQYF. The DNA for the CDR3 is TGTGCCAGTAGTATTCTGGGCACGCACGAGCAGTACTTC.

The rearrangement uses TRBV6-5 and TRBJ2-5; 8 bases align to TRBD2. CDR3 length: 15 amino acids. Losses at the gene ends were 4 bases for V and 5 bases for J; bases not matched to a gene: 9. Germline V gene sequence: CDR1 MNHEY, CDR2 SVGAGI. CDR3 in amino acids: CASSWPSGGPETQYF. For the CDR3, the DNA is TGTGCCAGCAGTTGGCCCAGCGGGGGTCCGGAGACCCAGTACTTC.

The chain recombines TRBV2 with TRBJ2-3; possible D gene TRBD2, 5 bases. Trimming took off 5 bases at V and 0 bases at J, with 12 bases between the two ends. Germline loops: CDR1 SNHLY, CDR2 FYNNEI. The CDR3 spans 15 residues. The CDR3 protein is CASSPLAISTDTQYF. Here the CDR3 DNA reads TGTGCCAGCAGTCCTTTAGCGATTAGCACAGATACGCAGTATTTT.

The J gene is TRBJ1-2, the V gene TRBV5-1, with a tentative D call TRBD1 (5 bases). The CDR3 is made up of 15 amino acids. The germline CDR1 and CDR2 sequences are SGHRS and YFSETQ. V lost 0 bases, J lost 10 bases, and 19 bases lay in between. The DNA of the CDR3 is TGCGCCAGCAGCTTGGAGGGGAACCCTAAGATTTCCTACACCTTC. This encodes CASSLEGNPKISYTF.

The CDR3 reads CASSLSLRGRETQYF. Written as DNA, the CDR3 is TGCGCCAGCAGCTTGAGTCTCAGGGGGCGAGAGACCCAGTACTTC. The V call is TRBV5-1, the J call TRBJ2-5; 8 nucleotides agree with TRBD1. Germline values: CDR1 SGHRS, CDR2 YFSETQ. V shed 1 base, J shed 4 bases, and the junction held 6 bases outside the gene matches. The CDR3 is made up of 15 amino acids.

The chain has TRBV4-2 and TRBJ1-5, with D perhaps matching TRBD1 (5 bases). This CDR3 is 16 amino acids long. Germline values: CDR1 LGHNA, CDR2 YNFKEQ. V gave up 0 bases and J gave up 9 bases, with 18 bases separating them. The chain's CDR3 is CASSQDRRPVGGPQHF. The CDR3 DNA reads as TGTGCCAGCAGCCAAGATAGGCGGCCCGTGGGGGGGCCCCAGCATTTT.

The chain couples TRBV5-5 to TRBJ1-1, with 9 nucleotides matching TRBD1. CDR1 is SGHKS and CDR2 is YYEKEE in the germline V gene (reference sequence). The CDR3 length is 15 residues. J lost 0 bases, V lost 4 bases, and 4 bases had no gene match. CDR3 bases: TGTGCCAGCAGCCCTGGGACAGGGATGAACACTGAAGCTTTCTTT. It encodes CASSPGTGMNTEAFF.

V and J are TRBV6-2 or TRBV6-3 and TRBJ2-5; D gene unclear. V was pared by 6 bases and J by 8 bases, with 13 bases between. The CDR3 has 12 amino acids. The germline CDR1 and CDR2 sequences are MNHEY and SVGEGT. CDR3 in amino acids: CASSHRLRTQYF. CDR3 in DNA: TGTGCCAGCAGCCATAGACTCCGAACCCAGTACTTC.

The CDR3 region has the DNA TGTGCCAGCTCCCGAAACAACTACGAGCAGTACTTC. Translation: CASSRNNYEQYF. The chain has TRBV12-3 or TRBV12-4 and TRBJ2-7; the D is unclear. The germline V and J ends were trimmed by 8 bases and 3 bases, with 11 bases remaining between them. This CDR3 comprises 12 residues.

This clone came up a few times. The rearrangement links TRBV19 to TRBJ2-7; TRBD1 matches 11 bases. Germline V gene data show CDR1 as LNHDA and CDR2 as SQIVND (reference sequence). V gave up 3 bases and J gave up 3 bases; unmatched junction bases: 4. The CDR3 has 15 residues. The CDR3: CASSMSGTGGYEQYF. CDR3 bases: TGTGCCAGTAGTATGTCCGGGACAGGGGGCTACGAGCAGTACTTC.

The chain combines TRBV7-2 with TRBJ1-3, with 7 bases identical to TRBD1. V was clipped by 5 bases and J by 8 bases; unmatched bases: 12. This CDR3 is built from 15 residues. CDR1 is SGHTA, CDR2 FQGNSA, per germline. CDR3 residues: CASSRDREDRDTIYF. The CDR3 DNA reads as TGTGCCAGCAGCCGGGACAGAGAGGATCGGGACACCATATATTTT.

The chain couples TRBV7-9 to TRBJ1-4, with 9 positions matching TRBD1. J gave up 7 bases and V 5 bases, and 8 bases lay outside the gene matches. This CDR3 has 15 residues. The germline V gene encodes CDR1 SEHNR and CDR2 FQNEAQ (reference sequence). CDR3 protein: CASSPPGQGGEKLFF. The DNA of the CDR3 is TGTGCCAGCAGCCCCCCGGGACAGGGTGGTGAAAAACTGTTTTTT.